The rows below give T cell receptor beta chains drawn from one sample of a study of chemoradiotherapy in HPV16-positive cancers. Sequencing used immunoSEQ multiplex PCR; TCRdb keeps in-frame clones, though not all of them. Of about 17,000 clones listed, roughly 91% are singletons. The sequenced sample was blood, obtained from a patient who underwent chemoradiotherapy. The receptors shown here come from a human donor with HPV-associated anogenital cancer. The CDR3 runs from the conserved cysteine through the conserved F or W. A D gene is named only where the DNA matches it firmly. Clone size is shown for a subset of rows, as once, few, many or a class of expanded clone.

v_gene: TRBV27
abundance: NA
j_gene: TRBJ1-4
d_gene: NA
CDR3aa: CASSFAPGAVEKLFF
CDR3nt: TGTGCCAGCAGTTTTGCCCCAGGGGCAGTTGAAAAACTGTTTTTT

v_gene: TRBV10-2
abundance: once
j_gene: TRBJ2-7
d_gene: NA
CDR3aa: CASSESSYEQYF
CDR3nt: TGCGCCAGCAGTGAGTCCTCCTACGAGCAGTACTTC

v_gene: TRBV9
abundance: NA
j_gene: TRBJ1-5
d_gene: NA
CDR3aa: CASSVSGNSNQPQHF
CDR3nt: TGTGCCAGCAGCGTAAGTGGAAATAGCAATCAGCCCCAGCATTTT

v_gene: TRBV7-2
abundance: NA
j_gene: TRBJ2-2
d_gene: TRBD2
CDR3aa: CASTSGTRYTGELFF
CDR3nt: TGTGCCAGCACGTCCGGGACTAGGTACACCGGGGAGCTGTTTTTT

v_gene: TRBV30
abundance: NA
j_gene: TRBJ1-2
d_gene: NA
CDR3aa: CASRGGYTF
CDR3nt: TGTGCCTCGAGAGGAGGCTACACCTTC

v_gene: TRBV9
abundance: NA
j_gene: TRBJ1-4
d_gene: TRBD1
CDR3aa: CASSPRTGFMTNEKLFF
CDR3nt: TGTGCCAGCAGCCCCCGGACAGGGTTTATGACTAATGAAAAACTGTTTTTT

v_gene: TRBV28
abundance: NA
j_gene: TRBJ2-7
d_gene: TRBD2
CDR3aa: CASSRSLTSGVREQYF
CDR3nt: TGTGCCAGCAGCCGATCCCTGACTAGCGGGGTCCGGGAGCAGTACTTC

v_gene: TRBV14
abundance: once
j_gene: TRBJ2-7
d_gene: NA
CDR3aa: CASSQQGLSLGEQYF
CDR3nt: TGTGCCAGCAGCCAACAGGGGCTCAGTCTTGGGGAGCAGTACTTC

v_gene: TRBV13
abundance: NA
j_gene: TRBJ1-5
d_gene: NA
CDR3aa: CASSSNRVGGNQPQHF
CDR3nt: TGTGCCAGCAGCTCAAACAGGGTAGGAGGCAATCAGCCCCAGCATTTT

v_gene: TRBV15
abundance: NA
j_gene: TRBJ2-4
d_gene: NA
CDR3aa: CATSKDPSHLAKNIQYF
CDR3nt: TGTGCCACCAGCAAAGACCCCTCTCACTTAGCCAAAAACATTCAGTACTTC

v_gene: TRBV13
abundance: few
j_gene: TRBJ1-1
d_gene: NA
CDR3aa: CASSKAGDMNTEAFF
CDR3nt: TGTGCCAGCAGCAAGGCAGGGGATATGAACACTGAAGCTTTCTTT

v_gene: TRBV5-8
abundance: NA
j_gene: TRBJ2-7
d_gene: TRBD2
CDR3aa: CASSRGLAGIGEQYF
CDR3nt: TGTGCCAGCAGCAGGGGACTAGCGGGAATCGGCGAGCAGTACTTC

v_gene: TRBV28
abundance: NA
j_gene: TRBJ1-5
d_gene: NA
CDR3aa: CASSPTPRYFNSNQPQHF
CDR3nt: TGTGCCAGCAGCCCCACACCTCGTTATTTCAATAGCAATCAGCCCCAGCATTTT

v_gene: TRBV6-6
abundance: NA
j_gene: TRBJ2-4
d_gene: NA
CDR3aa: CASSTGRGKNIQYF
CDR3nt: TGTGCCAGCAGTACGGGACGGGGCAAAAACATTCAGTACTTC

v_gene: TRBV2
abundance: NA
j_gene: TRBJ2-5
d_gene: NA
CDR3aa: CASSKEALAEETQYF
CDR3nt: TGTGCCAGCAGTAAAGAGGCGCTAGCAGAAGAGACCCAGTACTTC

v_gene: TRBV29-1
abundance: NA
j_gene: TRBJ2-2
d_gene: TRBD1
CDR3aa: CSVAPPGQPGSPGELFF
CDR3nt: TGCAGCGTAGCCCCGCCGGGACAGCCTGGAAGTCCCGGGGAGCTGTTTTTT

v_gene: TRBV7-9
abundance: NA
j_gene: TRBJ2-3
d_gene: TRBD2
CDR3aa: CASSPTSGAFTDTQYF
CDR3nt: TGTGCCAGCAGCCCTACTAGCGGGGCCTTCACAGATACGCAGTATTTT

v_gene: TRBV4-2
abundance: NA
j_gene: TRBJ2-3
d_gene: NA
CDR3aa: CASSPPVADTQYF
CDR3nt: TGTGCCAGCAGCCCCCCGGTGGCAGATACGCAGTATTTT

v_gene: TRBV27
abundance: NA
j_gene: TRBJ2-3
d_gene: TRBD2
CDR3aa: CASNPRGGRTQYF
CDR3nt: TGTGCCAGCAACCCGCGGGGAGGGAGGACGCAGTATTTT

v_gene: TRBV28
abundance: NA
j_gene: TRBJ2-3
d_gene: NA
CDR3aa: CASSLKNTQYF
CDR3nt: TGTGCCAGCAGTCTGAAGAATACGCAGTATTTT

v_gene: TRBV6-5
abundance: NA
j_gene: TRBJ1-1
d_gene: NA
CDR3aa: CASSYSVQGNKGEAFF
CDR3nt: TGTGCCAGCAGTTACTCGGTTCAGGGGAATAAGGGTGAAGCTTTCTTT

v_gene: TRBV21-1
abundance: NA
j_gene: TRBJ1-5
d_gene: NA
CDR3aa: CASSKRGREREGQPQHF
CDR3nt: TGTGCCAGCAGCAAAAGGGGCCGGGAAAGGGAAGGTCAGCCCCAGCATTTT

v_gene: TRBV18
abundance: NA
j_gene: TRBJ2-3
d_gene: TRBD2
CDR3aa: CASSPPFLAGALDTQYF
CDR3nt: TGTGCCAGCTCACCACCGTTCCTAGCGGGAGCATTAGATACGCAGTATTTT

v_gene: TRBV9
abundance: NA
j_gene: TRBJ1-6
d_gene: TRBD1
CDR3aa: CASSALQGSSPLHF
CDR3nt: TGTGCCAGCAGCGCTCTACAGGGGAGTTCACCCCTCCACTTT

v_gene: TRBV7-2
abundance: NA
j_gene: TRBJ1-5
d_gene: TRBD1
CDR3aa: CASTPGGGRQPQHF
CDR3nt: TGTGCCAGCACCCCAGGGGGGGGACGACAGCCCCAGCATTTT

v_gene: TRBV6-1
abundance: few
j_gene: TRBJ1-1
d_gene: TRBD1
CDR3aa: CASSAQKLTGLATEAFF
CDR3nt: TGTGCCAGCAGTGCCCAAAAACTGACAGGGTTGGCCACTGAAGCTTTCTTT

v_gene: TRBV27
abundance: NA
j_gene: TRBJ1-3
d_gene: NA
CDR3aa: CASSHRRISGNTIYF
CDR3nt: TGTGCCAGCAGTCACAGACGGATCTCTGGAAACACCATATATTTT

v_gene: TRBV6-1
abundance: NA
j_gene: TRBJ2-5
d_gene: TRBD1
CDR3aa: CASSVKGQIVKTQYF
CDR3nt: TGTGCCAGCAGTGTAAAGGGACAGATCGTCAAGACCCAGTACTTC

v_gene: TRBV19
abundance: NA
j_gene: TRBJ2-7
d_gene: NA
CDR3aa: CASSIGSLGEQYF
CDR3nt: TGTGCCAGTAGTATCGGGAGCCTTGGCGAGCAGTACTTC

v_gene: TRBV5-4
abundance: few
j_gene: TRBJ2-1
d_gene: TRBD1
CDR3aa: CASSQGTGGYNEQFF
CDR3nt: TGTGCCAGCAGCCAGGGGACAGGGGGCTACAATGAGCAGTTCTTC

v_gene: TRBV6-5
abundance: NA
j_gene: TRBJ2-4
d_gene: TRBD1
CDR3aa: CASRPAGGAVNIQYF
CDR3nt: TGTGCCAGCAGACCAGCAGGGGGCGCGGTGAACATTCAGTACTTC

v_gene: TRBV14
abundance: NA
j_gene: TRBJ2-7
d_gene: NA
CDR3aa: CASSQEIGDYEQYF
CDR3nt: TGTGCCAGCAGCCAAGAGATTGGCGACTACGAGCAGTACTTC

v_gene: TRBV11-2
abundance: once
j_gene: TRBJ2-1
d_gene: NA
CDR3aa: CASSFSDLYNEQFF
CDR3nt: TGTGCCAGCAGCTTCTCGGACCTCTACAATGAGCAGTTCTTC

v_gene: TRBV11-2
abundance: NA
j_gene: TRBJ1-1
d_gene: NA
CDR3aa: CASSLGGRGRGTEAFF
CDR3nt: TGTGCCAGCAGCTTAGGAGGGAGGGGGAGAGGCACTGAAGCTTTCTTT

v_gene: TRBV6-5
abundance: NA
j_gene: TRBJ2-1
d_gene: NA
CDR3aa: CASSQGQEQFF
CDR3nt: TGTGCCAGCAGCCAAGGACAGGAGCAGTTCTTC

v_gene: TRBV10-3
abundance: NA
j_gene: TRBJ2-7
d_gene: NA
CDR3aa: CAISEDRFYEQYF
CDR3nt: TGTGCCATCAGTGAGGACAGGTTTTACGAGCAGTACTTC

v_gene: TRBV19
abundance: NA
j_gene: TRBJ2-5
d_gene: TRBD1
CDR3aa: CASSMRTGQGIRETQYF
CDR3nt: TGTGCCAGTAGTATGAGAACGGGACAGGGGATCAGAGAGACCCAGTACTTC

v_gene: TRBV6-5
abundance: NA
j_gene: TRBJ2-7
d_gene: NA
CDR3aa: CASMRGGRSSYEQYF
CDR3nt: TGTGCCAGCATGAGAGGAGGGAGGAGCTCCTACGAGCAGTACTTC

v_gene: TRBV19
abundance: NA
j_gene: TRBJ2-7
d_gene: TRBD2
CDR3aa: CASSIRGPRTSGAYEQYF
CDR3nt: TGTGCCAGTAGTATTAGGGGACCCCGGACTAGCGGGGCCTACGAGCAGTACTTC

v_gene: TRBV6-4
abundance: once
j_gene: TRBJ2-5
d_gene: NA
CDR3aa: CASSFGSDGQETQYF
CDR3nt: TGTGCCAGCAGTTTCGGATCGGACGGACAAGAGACCCAGTACTTC

v_gene: TRBV27
abundance: NA
j_gene: TRBJ1-6
d_gene: NA
CDR3aa: CASSYLSSYNSPLHF
CDR3nt: TGTGCCAGCAGTTACCTGTCGAGTTATAATTCACCCCTCCACTTT

v_gene: TRBV19
abundance: NA
j_gene: TRBJ1-2
d_gene: TRBD1
CDR3aa: CASRDRGQEGYGYTF
CDR3nt: TGTGCCAGTAGGGACAGGGGCCAGGAGGGCTATGGCTACACCTTC

v_gene: TRBV7-2
abundance: NA
j_gene: TRBJ1-2
d_gene: TRBD1
CDR3aa: CASSLDYRTGENYGYTF
CDR3nt: TGTGCCAGCAGCTTAGACTACCGGACAGGGGAAAACTATGGCTACACCTTC

v_gene: TRBV27
abundance: NA
j_gene: TRBJ2-3
d_gene: TRBD2
CDR3aa: CASSLYASGGTSTDTQYF
CDR3nt: TGTGCCAGCAGTTTATATGCTAGCGGGGGGACAAGCACAGATACGCAGTATTTT

v_gene: TRBV28
abundance: NA
j_gene: TRBJ1-3
d_gene: NA
CDR3aa: CASSLRSSTGFRNTIYF
CDR3nt: TGTGCCAGCAGTTTAAGGTCTTCCACAGGTTTCCGAAACACCATATATTTT

v_gene: TRBV15
abundance: once
j_gene: TRBJ2-1
d_gene: TRBD2
CDR3aa: CATSRESGGVFMNEQFF
CDR3nt: TGTGCCACCAGCAGAGAAAGCGGGGGGGTGTTTATGAATGAGCAGTTCTTC

v_gene: TRBV18
abundance: NA
j_gene: TRBJ1-2
d_gene: TRBD1
CDR3aa: CASSPSGGYGYTF
CDR3nt: TGTGCCAGCTCACCCTCAGGGGGCTATGGCTACACCTTC

v_gene: TRBV2
abundance: NA
j_gene: TRBJ2-1
d_gene: TRBD2
CDR3aa: CASTVLAGGYNEQFF
CDR3nt: TGTGCCAGCACCGTACTAGCGGGGGGGTACAATGAGCAGTTCTTC

v_gene: TRBV11-2
abundance: NA
j_gene: TRBJ1-2
d_gene: NA
CDR3aa: CASSLGVSQVVYGYTF
CDR3nt: TGTGCCAGCAGCTTAGGTGTTTCGCAGGTAGTCTATGGCTACACCTTC

v_gene: TRBV5-1
abundance: NA
j_gene: TRBJ2-7
d_gene: NA
CDR3aa: CASSLGDGPYEQYF
CDR3nt: TGCGCCAGCAGCTTGGGGGACGGCCCCTACGAGCAGTACTTC

v_gene: TRBV27
abundance: NA
j_gene: TRBJ1-6
d_gene: TRBD1
CDR3aa: CASSLTGGNSPLHF
CDR3nt: TGTGCCAGCAGTTTGACAGGGGGGAATTCACCCCTCCACTTT

v_gene: TRBV6-1
abundance: NA
j_gene: TRBJ1-1
d_gene: TRBD1
CDR3aa: CAGGTEAFF
CDR3nt: TGCGCAGGGGGCACTGAAGCTTTCTTT

v_gene: TRBV9
abundance: NA
j_gene: TRBJ2-3
d_gene: TRBD2
CDR3aa: CASSVGTSEYTDTQYF
CDR3nt: TGTGCCAGCAGCGTAGGAACTAGCGAGTACACAGATACGCAGTATTTT

v_gene: TRBV29-1
abundance: NA
j_gene: TRBJ1-1
d_gene: TRBD1
CDR3aa: CSVARTGNTEAFF
CDR3nt: TGCAGCGTCGCCAGGACAGGGAACACTGAAGCTTTCTTT

v_gene: TRBV19
abundance: NA
j_gene: TRBJ2-1
d_gene: NA
CDR3aa: CASRSGSTYNEQFF
CDR3nt: TGTGCCAGTAGAAGCGGGTCCACCTACAATGAGCAGTTCTTC